The clone carrying this TCR beta chain was recorded once. The antigen is not known. Method: immunoSEQ multiplex PCR; TCRdb's copy keeps in-frame clones and lacks some. This sample has 60,000 to 90,000 clones, with 80% to 90% found just once. Pooling was applied to second doses at about 4 or about 12 weeks. This specimen comes from a study of T cell responses to AZD1222 COVID-19 vaccine. Study-level results: Seropositive status at baseline applied to only 6 or 7 AZD1222 recipients. The donor cohort was predominantly white British with a female majority, and clonal diversity may have been underestimated. Spike as a whole was targeted by vaccine-associated CD4 TCRs, dominant at 160-218 and 743-854.

Losses at the gene ends were 3 bases for V and 14 bases for J; bases not matched to a gene: 10. The CDR3 is 14 residues long. In germline, CDR1 is GTSNPN, CDR2 SVGIG (reference sequence). The receptor's source is an adult who received the AZD1222 COVID-19 vaccine. The chain employs TRBV30 and TRBJ1-6, with 10 bases fitting TRBD1. Sequencing was performed on peripheral blood, taken 28 days after the second AZD1222 dose. The CDR3 DNA reads TGTGCCTGGAGCCGGGACAGGGGTGCGGGCGCCCTCCACTTT. Protein sequence: CAWSRDRGAGALHF. The variable domain in full, completed from reference TRBV30 and TRBJ1-6, reads SQTIHQWPATLVQPVGSPLSLECTVEGTSNPNLYWYRQAAGRGLQLLFYSVGIGQISSEVPQNLSASRPQDRQFILSSKKLLLSDSGFYLCAWSRDRGAGALHFGNGTRLTVT.